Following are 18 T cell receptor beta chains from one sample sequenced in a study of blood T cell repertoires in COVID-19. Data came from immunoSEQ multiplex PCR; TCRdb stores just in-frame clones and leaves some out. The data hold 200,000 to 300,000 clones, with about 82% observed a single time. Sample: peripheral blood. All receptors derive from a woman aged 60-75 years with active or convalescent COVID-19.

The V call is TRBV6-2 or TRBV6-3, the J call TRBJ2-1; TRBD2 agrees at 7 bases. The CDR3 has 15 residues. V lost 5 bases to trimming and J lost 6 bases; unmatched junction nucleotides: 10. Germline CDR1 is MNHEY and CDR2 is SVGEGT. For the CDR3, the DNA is TGTGCCAGCAGTCCACTAGCGAGGTCGCGCAATGAGCAGTTCTTC. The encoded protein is CASSPLARSRNEQFF.

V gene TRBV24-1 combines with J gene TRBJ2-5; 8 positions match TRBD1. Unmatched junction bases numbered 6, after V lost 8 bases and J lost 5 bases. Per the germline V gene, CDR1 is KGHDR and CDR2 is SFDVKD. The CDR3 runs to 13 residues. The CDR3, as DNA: TGTGCCACCAAAGGACAGGGTGATGAGACCCAGTACTTC. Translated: CATKGQGDETQYF.

CDR3 sequence reads: CASSLGSASGDTQYF. The CDR3 nucleotides read TGTGCCAGCAGCTTAGGTAGCGCAAGCGGGGATACGCAGTATTTT. V and J are TRBV7-9 and TRBJ2-3; maybe TRBD2 (6 bases). Germline V gene sequence: CDR1 SEHNR, CDR2 FQNEAQ (reference sequence). The CDR3 consists of 15 residues. The V end lost 1 base, the J end lost 6 bases, and 14 bases lay between the germline ends.

CDR3 sequence reads: CASRPSWGADTEAFF. CDR3 DNA: TGTGCCAGCAGGCCCAGTTGGGGCGCGGACACTGAAGCTTTCTTT. The chain links TRBV25-1 to TRBJ1-1; D is possibly TRBD1 (5 bases). Germline V gene sequence: CDR1 MGHDK, CDR2 SYGVNS. The CDR3 has 15 residues. Trimming shortened V by 6 bases and J by 3 bases, and 17 bases separated the two germline ends.

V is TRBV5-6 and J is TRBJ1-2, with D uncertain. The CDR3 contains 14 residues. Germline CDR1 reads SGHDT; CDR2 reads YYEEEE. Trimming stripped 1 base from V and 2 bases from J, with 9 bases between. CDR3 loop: CASSLLVRNYGYTF. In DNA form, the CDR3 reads TGTGCCAGCAGCTTGCTTGTCAGGAACTATGGCTACACCTTC.

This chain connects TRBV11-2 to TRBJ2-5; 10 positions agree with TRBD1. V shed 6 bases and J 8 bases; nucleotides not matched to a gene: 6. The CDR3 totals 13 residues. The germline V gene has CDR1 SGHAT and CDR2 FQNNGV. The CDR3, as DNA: TGTGCCAGCAGGGGACAGGGGCCCCGTACCCAGTACTTC. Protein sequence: CASRGQGPRTQYF. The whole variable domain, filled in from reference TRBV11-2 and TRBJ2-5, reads EAGVAQSPRYKIIEKRQSVAFWCNPISGHATLYWYQQILGQGPKLLIQFQNNGVVDDSQLPKDRFSAERLKGVDSTLKIQPAKLEDSAVYLCASRGQGPRTQYFGPGTRLLVL.

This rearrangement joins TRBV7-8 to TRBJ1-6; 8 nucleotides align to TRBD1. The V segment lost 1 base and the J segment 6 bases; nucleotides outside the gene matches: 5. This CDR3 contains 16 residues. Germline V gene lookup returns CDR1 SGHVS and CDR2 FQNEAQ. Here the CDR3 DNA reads TGTGCCAGCAGCTTAGAAGACAGGGGATCTAATTCACCCCTCCACTTT. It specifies CASSLEDRGSNSPLHF.

The DNA of the CDR3 is TGTGCCAGCAGCTTAAGGGACAGGGGATACCTTAGCAATCAGCCCCAGCATTTT. It translates to CASSLRDRGYLSNQPQHF. The chain has TRBV7-8 and TRBJ1-5, with 10 bases matching TRBD1. The germline CDR1 and CDR2 sequences are SGHVS and FQNEAQ. This CDR3 spans 18 amino acids. With 2 bases clipped from V and 0 bases from J, the junction kept 7 bases outside the gene matches.

CDR3 coding DNA: TGTGCCAGCAGTGATTCCATTCAAGAGACCCAGTACTTC. Encoded protein: CASSDSIQETQYF. The chain uses TRBV2 and TRBJ2-5; D is unresolved. Trimming left V 3 bases short and J 2 bases short, with 7 bases between. The CDR3 contains 13 residues. From germline, CDR1 is SNHLY and CDR2 FYNNEI.

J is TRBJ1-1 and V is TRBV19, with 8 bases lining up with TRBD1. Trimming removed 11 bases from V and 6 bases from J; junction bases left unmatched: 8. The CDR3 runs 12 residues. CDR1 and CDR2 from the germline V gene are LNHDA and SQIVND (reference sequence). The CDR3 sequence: CAAAGGTPEAFF. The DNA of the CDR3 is TGTGCCGCAGCAGGGGGCACCCCTGAAGCTTTCTTT. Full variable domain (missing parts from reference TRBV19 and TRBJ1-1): DGGITQSPKYLFRKEGQNVTLSCEQNLNHDAMYWYRQDPGQGLRLIYYSQIVNDFQKGDIAEGYSVSREKKESFPLTVTSAQKNPTAFYLCAAAGGTPEAFFGQGTRLTVV.

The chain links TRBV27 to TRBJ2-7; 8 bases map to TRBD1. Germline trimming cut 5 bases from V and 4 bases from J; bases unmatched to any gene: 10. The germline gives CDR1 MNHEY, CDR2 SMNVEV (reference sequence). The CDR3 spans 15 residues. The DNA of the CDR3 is TGTGCCAGCAGTGCCGGGACAGGTCCGTTTTACGAGCAGTACGTC. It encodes CASSAGTGPFYEQYV.

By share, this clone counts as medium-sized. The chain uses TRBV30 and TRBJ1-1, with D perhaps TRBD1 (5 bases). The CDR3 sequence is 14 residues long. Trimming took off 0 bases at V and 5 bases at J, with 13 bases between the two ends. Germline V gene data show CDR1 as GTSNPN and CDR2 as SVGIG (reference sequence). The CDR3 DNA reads TGTGCCTGGAGTGTCTCTGGGGCTGGGACTGAAGCTTTCTTT. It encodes CAWSVSGAGTEAFF.

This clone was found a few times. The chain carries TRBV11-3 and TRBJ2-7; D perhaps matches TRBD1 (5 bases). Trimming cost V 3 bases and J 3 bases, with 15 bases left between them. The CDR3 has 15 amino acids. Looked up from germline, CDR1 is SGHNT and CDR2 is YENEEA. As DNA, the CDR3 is TGTGCCAGCAGCTTCCCCAAGGGGTTAGACTACGAGCAGTACTTC. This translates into CASSFPKGLDYEQYF. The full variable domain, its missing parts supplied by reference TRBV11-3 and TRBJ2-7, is EAGVVQSPRYKIIEKKQPVAFWCNPISGHNTLYWYLQNLGQGPELLIRYENEEAVDDSQLPKDRFSAERLKGVDSTLKIQPAELGDSAVYLCASSFPKGLDYEQYFGPGTRLTVT.

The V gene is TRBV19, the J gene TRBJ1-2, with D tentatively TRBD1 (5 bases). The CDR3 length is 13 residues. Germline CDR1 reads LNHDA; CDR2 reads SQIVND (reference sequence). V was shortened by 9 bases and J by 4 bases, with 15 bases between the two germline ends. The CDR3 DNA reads TGTGCCAGCAGGCCGGGGGGGAGCTATGGCTACACCTTC. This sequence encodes CASRPGGSYGYTF.

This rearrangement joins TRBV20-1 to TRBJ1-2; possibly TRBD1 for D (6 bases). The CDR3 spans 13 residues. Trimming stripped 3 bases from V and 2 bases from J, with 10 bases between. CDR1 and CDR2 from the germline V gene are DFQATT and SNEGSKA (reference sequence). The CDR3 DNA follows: TGCAGTGCTAGTCAACAGGGCAACTATGGCTACACCTTC. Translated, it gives CSASQQGNYGYTF.

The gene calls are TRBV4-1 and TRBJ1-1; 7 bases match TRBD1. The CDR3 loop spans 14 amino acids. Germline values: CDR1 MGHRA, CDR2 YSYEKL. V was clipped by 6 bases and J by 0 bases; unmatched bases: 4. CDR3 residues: CASSRDSLNTEAFF. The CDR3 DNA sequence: TGCGCCAGCAGTCGGGACAGCCTGAACACTGAAGCTTTCTTT.

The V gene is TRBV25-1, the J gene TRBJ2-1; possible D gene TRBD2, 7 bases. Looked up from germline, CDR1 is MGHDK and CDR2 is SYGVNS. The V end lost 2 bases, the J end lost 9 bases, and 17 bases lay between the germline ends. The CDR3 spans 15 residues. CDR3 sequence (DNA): TGTGCCAGCAGTGAAGATGCGGGAAGGGGGGGTGAGCAGTTCTTC. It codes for CASSEDAGRGGEQFF.

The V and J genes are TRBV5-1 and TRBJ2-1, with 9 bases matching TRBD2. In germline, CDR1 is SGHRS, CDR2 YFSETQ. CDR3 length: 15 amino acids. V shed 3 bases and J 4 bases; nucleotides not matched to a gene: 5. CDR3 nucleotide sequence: TGCGCCAGCAGCTCGTCGGGACTAGCTTACAATGAGCAGTTCTTC. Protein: CASSSSGLAYNEQFF.